The clone carrying this T cell receptor (beta chain) was seen a single time. Its antigen is unidentified. A read error may be the cause here, since a much bigger clone is one base away. TCRdb re-called the 5' RACE reads with MiXCR, one entry per CDR3 protein. The profile shows roughly 130,000 distinct CDR3 sequences, roughly 13% of them singletons. The data originate from a study of CD8 T cells in ankylosing spondylitis. Overall study results and limits: For ankylosing spondylitis blood, a TCR beta motif of 7 or 8 highly homologous variants appeared characteristic.

The specimen was blood, either unsorted or a sorted T cell fraction (not recorded which). The receptor was isolated from a female donor with ankylosing spondylitis or in good health (not recorded which).

The CDR3 coding sequence is TGTGCCAGCAGCTTTGGACTGACTAAGTACAATGAGCAGTTCTTC. Protein sequence: CASSFGLTKYNEQFF. V usage is TRBV7-9 and J usage is TRBJ2-1; the D gene is possibly TRBD2 (5 bases). The CDR3 is 15 residues long. V dropped 3 bases and J dropped 4 bases, with 13 bases sitting between them. CDR1 is SEHNR, CDR2 FQNEAQ, per germline (reference sequence). The variable domain in full, completed from reference TRBV7-9 and TRBJ2-1, reads DTGVSQNPRHKITKRGQNVTFRCDPISEHNRLYWYRQTLGQGPEFLTYFQNEAQLEKSRLLSDRFSAERPKGSFSTLEIQRTEQGDSAMYLCASSFGLTKYNEQFFGPGTRLTVL.